These T cell receptor beta chains were read from a single sample in a study of blood T cell repertoires in COVID-19. Assay: immunoSEQ multiplex PCR; the TCRdb copy retains only in-frame clones and omits some. The data hold tens of thousands of clones, with around 84% observed a single time. The specimen sequenced was peripheral blood. These receptors came from a human donor in a cohort sampled during active COVID-19. Each CDR3 is given with its conserved first and last residue. A D gene is named only where the DNA matches it firmly.

d_call	v_call	cdr3_aa
TRBD1	TRBV3-1/TRBV3-2	CASSHGDRVQNIQYF
-	TRBV5-1	CASSAQPEETQYF
-	TRBV2	CASTLTVANTEAFF
TRBD1	TRBV5-1	CASSEQPGTGDGEQYF
TRBD2	TRBV11-3	CASSENGAGGVGQETQYF
-	TRBV11-1	CASSLDPSRAAYEQYF
TRBD2	TRBV4-1	CASSQDSSGGADTQYF
-	TRBV28	CASNLERNTEAFF
-	TRBV2	CASSEARRGTEAFF
-	TRBV7-9	CASSPTKGGYDEKLFF
-	TRBV6-5	CASSRHLSSGYGYTF
-	TRBV5-1	CASSTSGTSNEKLFF
TRBD1	TRBV3-1/TRBV3-2	CASSSGQGARAFF
-	TRBV6-5	CASEPRGNIQYF
TRBD2	TRBV24-1	CATQREGQNTQYF
-	TRBV15	CATSRILRGGEVQPQHF
TRBD1	TRBV19	CASDPVGQLLAKNIQYF
TRBD1	TRBV6-5	CASSYPRDRGSYEQYF